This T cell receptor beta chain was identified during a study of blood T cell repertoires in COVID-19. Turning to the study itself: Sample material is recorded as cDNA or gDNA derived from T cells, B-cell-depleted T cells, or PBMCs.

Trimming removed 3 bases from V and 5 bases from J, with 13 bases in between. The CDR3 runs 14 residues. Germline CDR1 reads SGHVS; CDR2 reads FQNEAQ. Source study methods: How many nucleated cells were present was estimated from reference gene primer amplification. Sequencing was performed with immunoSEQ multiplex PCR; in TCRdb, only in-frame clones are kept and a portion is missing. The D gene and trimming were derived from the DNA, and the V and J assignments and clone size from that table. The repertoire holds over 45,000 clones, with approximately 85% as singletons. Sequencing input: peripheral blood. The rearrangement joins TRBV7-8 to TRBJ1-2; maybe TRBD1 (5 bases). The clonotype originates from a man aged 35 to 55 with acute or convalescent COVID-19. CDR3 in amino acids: CASSLNRITYGYTF. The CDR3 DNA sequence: TGTGCCAGCAGCTTGAACAGGATTACTTATGGCTACACCTTC.